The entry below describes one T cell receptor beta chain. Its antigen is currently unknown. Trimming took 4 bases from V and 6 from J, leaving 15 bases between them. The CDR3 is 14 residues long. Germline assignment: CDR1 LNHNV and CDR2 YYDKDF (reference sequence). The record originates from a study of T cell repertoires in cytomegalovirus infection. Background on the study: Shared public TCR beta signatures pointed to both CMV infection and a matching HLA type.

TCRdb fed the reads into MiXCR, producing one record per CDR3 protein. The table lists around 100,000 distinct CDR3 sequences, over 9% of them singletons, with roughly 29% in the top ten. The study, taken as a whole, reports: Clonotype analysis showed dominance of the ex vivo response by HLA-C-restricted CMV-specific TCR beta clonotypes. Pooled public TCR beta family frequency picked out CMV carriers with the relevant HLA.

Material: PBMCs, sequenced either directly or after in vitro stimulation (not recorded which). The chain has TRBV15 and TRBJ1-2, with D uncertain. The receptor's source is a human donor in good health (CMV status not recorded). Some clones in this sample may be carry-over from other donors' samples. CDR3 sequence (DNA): TGTGCCACCAGCAACCCCAGGCCCCCGGATGGCTACACCTTC. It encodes CATSNPRPPDGYTF.